The sequence of this TCR beta chain was determined in a study of CD8 T cells in ankylosing spondylitis. Notes on the study in general: The authors reported significant enrichment of disease-linked clones in matched ankylosing spondylitis synovial fluid.

TCRdb independently ran MiXCR on the 5' RACE reads; one entry per CDR3 protein. The sample shows more than 95,000 distinct CDR3 sequences, about 8.3% of them seen only once. This clonotype was seen repeatedly, ten times or more. Its specificity is not known. The V end was cut by 9 bases, the J end by 5 bases, with 20 bases between. This CDR3 is built from 15 residues. The germline V gene has CDR1 MNHEY and CDR2 SVGEGT. This clonotype originated in a male donor with ankylosing spondylitis or in good health (not recorded which). The J gene is TRBJ2-1, the V gene TRBV6-2 or TRBV6-3, with a weak D call TRBD1 (6 bases). Sequences were obtained from blood, either unsorted or a sorted T cell fraction (not recorded which). CDR3 in DNA: TGTGCCAGTTCTGAATCCGGGGCAGGGGACAATGAGCAGTTCTTC. This gives the protein CASSESGAGDNEQFF.